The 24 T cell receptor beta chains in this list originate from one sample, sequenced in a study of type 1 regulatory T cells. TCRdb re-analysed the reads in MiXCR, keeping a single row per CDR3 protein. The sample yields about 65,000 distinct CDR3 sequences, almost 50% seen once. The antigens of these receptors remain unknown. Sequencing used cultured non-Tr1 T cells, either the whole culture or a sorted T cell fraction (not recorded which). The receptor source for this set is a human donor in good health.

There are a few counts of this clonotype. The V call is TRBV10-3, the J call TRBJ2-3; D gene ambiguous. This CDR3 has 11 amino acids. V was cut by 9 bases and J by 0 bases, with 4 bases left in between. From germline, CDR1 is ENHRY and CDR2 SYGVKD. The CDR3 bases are TGTGCCATACTTAGCACAGATACGCAGTATTTT. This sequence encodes CAILSTDTQYF.

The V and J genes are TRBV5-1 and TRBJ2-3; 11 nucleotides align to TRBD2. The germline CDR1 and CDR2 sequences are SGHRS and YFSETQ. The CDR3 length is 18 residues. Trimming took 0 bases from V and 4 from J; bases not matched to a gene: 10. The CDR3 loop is CASSLETSGGSGADTQYF. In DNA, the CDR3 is TGCGCCAGCAGCTTGGAAACTAGCGGGGGCTCTGGGGCAGATACGCAGTATTTT.

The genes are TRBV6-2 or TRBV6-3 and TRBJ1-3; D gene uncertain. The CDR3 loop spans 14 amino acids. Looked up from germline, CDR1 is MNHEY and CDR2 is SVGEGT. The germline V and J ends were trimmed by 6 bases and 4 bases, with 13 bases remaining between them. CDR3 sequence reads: CASRRRSSGNTIYF. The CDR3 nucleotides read TGTGCCAGCAGGAGGAGGTCGTCCGGAAACACCATATATTTT.

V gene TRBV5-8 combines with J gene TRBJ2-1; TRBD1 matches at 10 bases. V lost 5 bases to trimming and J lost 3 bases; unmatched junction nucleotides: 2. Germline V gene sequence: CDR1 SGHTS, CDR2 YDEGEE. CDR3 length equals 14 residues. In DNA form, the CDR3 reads TGTGCCAGCAGTCGGGACAGGGGCTACAATGAGCAGTTCTTC. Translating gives CASSRDRGYNEQFF. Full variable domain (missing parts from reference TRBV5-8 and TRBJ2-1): EAGVTQSPTHLIKTRGQQATLRCSPISGHTSVYWYQQALGLGLQFLLWYDEGEERNRGNFPPRFSGRQFPNYSSELNVNALELEDSALYLCASSRDRGYNEQFFGPGTRLTVL.

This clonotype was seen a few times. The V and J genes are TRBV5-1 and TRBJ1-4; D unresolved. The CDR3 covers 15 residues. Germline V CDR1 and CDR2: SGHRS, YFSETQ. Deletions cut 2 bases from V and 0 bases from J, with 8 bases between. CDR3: CASSFAGATNEKLFF. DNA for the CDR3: TGCGCCAGCAGCTTCGCCGGGGCAACTAATGAAAAACTGTTTTTT.

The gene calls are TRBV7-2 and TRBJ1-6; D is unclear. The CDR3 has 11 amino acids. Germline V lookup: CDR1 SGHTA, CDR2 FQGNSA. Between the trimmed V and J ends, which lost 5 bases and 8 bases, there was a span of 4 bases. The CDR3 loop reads CASSRDSPLHF. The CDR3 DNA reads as TGTGCCAGCAGCCGAGATTCACCCCTCCACTTT.

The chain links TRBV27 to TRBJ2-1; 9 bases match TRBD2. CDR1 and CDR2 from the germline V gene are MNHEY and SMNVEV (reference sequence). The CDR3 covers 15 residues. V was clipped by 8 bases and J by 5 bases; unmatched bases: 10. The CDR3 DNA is TGTGCCAGCCGCGGGTTAGCTAGCGGGAACAATGAGCAGTTCTTC. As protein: CASRGLASGNNEQFF.

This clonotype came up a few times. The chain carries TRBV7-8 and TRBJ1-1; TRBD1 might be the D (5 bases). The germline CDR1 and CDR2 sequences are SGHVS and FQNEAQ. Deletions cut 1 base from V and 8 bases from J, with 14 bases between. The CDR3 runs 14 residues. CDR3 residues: CASSLDPGGTEAFF. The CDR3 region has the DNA TGTGCCAGCAGCTTAGACCCCGGAGGGACCGAAGCTTTCTTT.

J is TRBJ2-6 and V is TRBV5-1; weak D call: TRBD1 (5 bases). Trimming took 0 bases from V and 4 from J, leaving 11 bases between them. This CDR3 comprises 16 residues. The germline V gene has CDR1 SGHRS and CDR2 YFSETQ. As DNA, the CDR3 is TGCGCCAGCAGCTTGGAAGGGGCCGGAGGGGCCAACGTCCTGACTTTC. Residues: CASSLEGAGGANVLTF.

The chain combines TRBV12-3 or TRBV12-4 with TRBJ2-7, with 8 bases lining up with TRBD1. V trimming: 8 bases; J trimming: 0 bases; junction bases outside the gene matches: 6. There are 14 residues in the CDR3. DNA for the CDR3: TGTGCCAGCTCCCGGACAGGGATCTCCTACGAGCAGTACTTC. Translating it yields CASSRTGISYEQYF.

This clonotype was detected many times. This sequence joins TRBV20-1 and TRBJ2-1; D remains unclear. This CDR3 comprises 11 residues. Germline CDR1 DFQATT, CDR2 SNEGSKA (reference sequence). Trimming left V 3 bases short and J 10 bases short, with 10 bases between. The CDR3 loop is CSASLLGEQFF. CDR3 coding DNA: TGCAGTGCTAGTCTCCTGGGGGAGCAGTTCTTC.

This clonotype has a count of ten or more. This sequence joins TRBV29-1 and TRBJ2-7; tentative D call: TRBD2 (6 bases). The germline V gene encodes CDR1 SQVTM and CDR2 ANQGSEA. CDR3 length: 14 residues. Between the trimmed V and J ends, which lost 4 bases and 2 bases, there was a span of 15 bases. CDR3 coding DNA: TGCAGCGTTGTTCTTTGGGGGGAGCCCTACGAGCAGTACTTC. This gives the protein CSVVLWGEPYEQYF.

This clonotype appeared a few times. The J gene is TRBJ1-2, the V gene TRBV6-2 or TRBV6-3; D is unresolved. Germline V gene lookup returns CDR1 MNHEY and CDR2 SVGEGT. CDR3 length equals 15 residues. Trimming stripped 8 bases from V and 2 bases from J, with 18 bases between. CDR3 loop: CASSPRVRSNYGYTF. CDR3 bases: TGTGCCAGCTCCCCTCGAGTCAGGTCGAACTATGGCTACACCTTC.

The CDR3: CASSHGSGAEKLFF. As DNA, the CDR3 is TGCGCCAGCAGCCACGGAAGTGGCGCTGAAAAACTGTTTTTT. The rearrangement links TRBV4-3 to TRBJ1-4, with D unresolved. Germline CDR1 is LGHNA and CDR2 is YSLEER. V was cut by 3 bases and J by 7 bases, with 12 bases left in between. The CDR3 sequence is 14 residues long.

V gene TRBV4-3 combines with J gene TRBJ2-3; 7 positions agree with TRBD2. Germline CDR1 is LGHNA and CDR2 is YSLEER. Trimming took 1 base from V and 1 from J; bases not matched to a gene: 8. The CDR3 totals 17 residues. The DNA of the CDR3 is TGCGCCAGCAGCCAAGGGAGTGGCGGGGGACGCACAGATACGCAGTATTTT. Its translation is CASSQGSGGGRTDTQYF.

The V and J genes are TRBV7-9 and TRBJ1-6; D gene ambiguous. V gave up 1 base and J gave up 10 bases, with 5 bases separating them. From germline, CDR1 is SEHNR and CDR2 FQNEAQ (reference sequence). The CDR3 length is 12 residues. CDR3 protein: CASSLDRSPLHF. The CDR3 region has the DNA TGTGCCAGCAGCTTAGATCGGTCACCCCTCCACTTT.

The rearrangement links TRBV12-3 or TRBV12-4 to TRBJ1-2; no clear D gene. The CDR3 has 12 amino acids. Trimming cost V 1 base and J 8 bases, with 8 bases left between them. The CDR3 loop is CASSLEVEGYTF. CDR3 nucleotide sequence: TGTGCCAGCAGTTTAGAGGTGGAGGGCTACACCTTC.

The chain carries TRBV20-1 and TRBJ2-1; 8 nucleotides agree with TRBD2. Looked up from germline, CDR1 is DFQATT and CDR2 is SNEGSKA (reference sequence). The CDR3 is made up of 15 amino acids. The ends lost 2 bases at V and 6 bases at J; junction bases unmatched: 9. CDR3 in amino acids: CSARSHGGVTNEQFF. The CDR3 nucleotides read TGCAGTGCTAGATCTCACGGGGGGGTCACCAATGAGCAGTTCTTC.

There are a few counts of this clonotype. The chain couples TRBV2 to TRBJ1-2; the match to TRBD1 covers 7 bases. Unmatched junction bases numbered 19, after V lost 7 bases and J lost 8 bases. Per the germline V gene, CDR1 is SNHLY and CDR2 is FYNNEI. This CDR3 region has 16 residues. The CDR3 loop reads CASIIDRTTGYGGYTF. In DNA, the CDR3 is TGTGCCAGCATCATTGACAGAACGACAGGGTATGGAGGCTACACCTTC.

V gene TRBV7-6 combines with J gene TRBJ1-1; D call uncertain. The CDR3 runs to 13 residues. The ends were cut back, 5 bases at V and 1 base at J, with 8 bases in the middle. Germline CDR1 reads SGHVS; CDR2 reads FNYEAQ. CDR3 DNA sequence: TGTGCCAGCAGCGAAGACTCGAACACTGAAGCTTTCTTT. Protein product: CASSEDSNTEAFF.

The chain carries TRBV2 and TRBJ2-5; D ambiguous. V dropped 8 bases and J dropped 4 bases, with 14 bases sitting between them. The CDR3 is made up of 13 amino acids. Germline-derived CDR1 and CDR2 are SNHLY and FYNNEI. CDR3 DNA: TGTGCCAGCTTGGGTCTAATCCTAGAGACCCAGTACTTC. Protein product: CASLGLILETQYF.

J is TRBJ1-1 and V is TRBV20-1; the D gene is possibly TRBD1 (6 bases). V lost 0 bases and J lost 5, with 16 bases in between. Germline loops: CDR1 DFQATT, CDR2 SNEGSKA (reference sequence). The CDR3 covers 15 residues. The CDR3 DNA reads TGCAGTGCTAGAGAGGTGCGGGGGGGCCGGACTGAAGCTTTCTTT. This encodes CSAREVRGGRTEAFF.

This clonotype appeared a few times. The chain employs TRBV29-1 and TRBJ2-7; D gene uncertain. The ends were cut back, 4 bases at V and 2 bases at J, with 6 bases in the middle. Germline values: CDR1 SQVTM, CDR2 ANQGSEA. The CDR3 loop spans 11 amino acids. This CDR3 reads CSVVGTYEQYF. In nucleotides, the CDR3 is TGCAGCGTTGTAGGGACCTACGAGCAGTACTTC.

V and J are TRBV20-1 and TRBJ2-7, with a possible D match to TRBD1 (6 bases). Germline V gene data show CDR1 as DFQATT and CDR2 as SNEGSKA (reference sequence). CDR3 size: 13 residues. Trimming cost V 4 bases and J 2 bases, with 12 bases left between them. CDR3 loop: CSAKDSLPYEQYF. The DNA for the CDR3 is TGCAGTGCTAAGGACAGTCTTCCCTACGAGCAGTACTTC.